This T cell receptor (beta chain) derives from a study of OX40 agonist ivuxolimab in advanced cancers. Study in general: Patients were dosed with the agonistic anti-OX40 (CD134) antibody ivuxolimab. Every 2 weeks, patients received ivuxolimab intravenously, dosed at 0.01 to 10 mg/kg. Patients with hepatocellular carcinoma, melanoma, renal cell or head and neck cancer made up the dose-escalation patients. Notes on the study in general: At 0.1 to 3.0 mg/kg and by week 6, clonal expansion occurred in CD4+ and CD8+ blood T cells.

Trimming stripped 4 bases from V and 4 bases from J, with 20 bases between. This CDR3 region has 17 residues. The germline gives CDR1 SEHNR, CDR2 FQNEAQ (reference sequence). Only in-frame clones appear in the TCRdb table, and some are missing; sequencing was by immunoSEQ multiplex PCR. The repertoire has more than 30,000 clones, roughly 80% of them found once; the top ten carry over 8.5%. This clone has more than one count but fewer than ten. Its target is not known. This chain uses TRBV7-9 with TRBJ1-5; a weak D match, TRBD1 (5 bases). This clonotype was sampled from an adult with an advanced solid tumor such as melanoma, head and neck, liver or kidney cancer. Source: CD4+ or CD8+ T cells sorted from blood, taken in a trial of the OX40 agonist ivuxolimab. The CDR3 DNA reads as TGTGCCAGCAGCTCAGGATTTGCGGGGCCTAAGAATCAGCCCCAGCATTTT. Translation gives CASSSGFAGPKNQPQHF.